Below, 22 T cell receptor beta chains from the same sample are listed, as sequenced in a study of response to subunit inactivated influenza vaccine. One entry per CDR3 protein, called by TCRdb with MiXCR from the RT-PCR reads. The sample contains roughly 620,000 distinct CDR3 sequences, about 11% of which appear only once. This sample was also put to use in a study of T cells expressing NK-cell markers. Turning to that study: TCR beta cDNA was made by 5'RACE template switching with UMIs.

Sequenced material: PBMCs from blood, taken on the day of vaccination. These receptors were obtained from a man in his fifties or sixties who received an inactivated influenza vaccine.

This chain joins TRBV7-2 and TRBJ2-5; D is uncertain. With 5 bases removed from V and 1 base from J, the gap between germline ends came to 11 bases. This CDR3 has 14 amino acids. CDR1 and CDR2 from the germline V gene are SGHTA and FQGNSA. Written as DNA, the CDR3 is TGTGCCAGCAGCCCGTATCTGGCCCAAGAGACCCAGTACTTC. Amino acid sequence: CASSPYLAQETQYF.

Notes on this clonotype: An end of the junction does not agree with germline; a read error may underlie this. This chain joins TRBV25-1 and TRBJ1-1; 7 bases align to TRBD1. This CDR3 has 14 amino acids. CDR1 is MGHDK and CDR2 is SYGVNS in the germline V gene. CDR3 nucleotides: TGTGCCAGCAGTCTATCCGGGACAGCAACTGAAGCTTGCTTT. Translation gives CASSLSGTATEACF.

This clonotype turned up a few times. The chain carries TRBV7-9 and TRBJ2-1; the D is unclear. With 2 bases removed from V and 3 bases from J, the gap between germline ends came to 14 bases. The V gene's germline CDR1 is SEHNR and CDR2 FQNEAQ (reference sequence). The CDR3 totals 16 residues. CDR3 loop: CASSLPTMGYYNEQFF. For the CDR3, the DNA is TGTGCCAGCAGCTTACCCACCATGGGGTACTACAATGAGCAGTTCTTC. Together with reference TRBV7-9 and TRBJ2-1, the CDR3 gives the full variable domain: DTGVSQNPRHKITKRGQNVTFRCDPISEHNRLYWYRQTLGQGPEFLTYFQNEAQLEKSRLLSDRFSAERPKGSFSTLEIQRTEQGDSAMYLCASSLPTMGYYNEQFFGPGTRLTVL.

DNA for the CDR3: TGTGCCAGCAGGGGCAATTTAAATGAGCAGTTCTTC. Translating gives CASRGNLNEQFF. This sequence joins TRBV6-6 and TRBJ2-1; D remains ambiguous. Trimming cost V 6 bases and J 7 bases, with 10 bases left between them. CDR1 and CDR2 from the germline V gene are MNHNY and SVGAGI (reference sequence). This CDR3 is 12 amino acids long.

This clonotype occurred a few times. V usage is TRBV3-1 and J usage is TRBJ1-6; D not certain. Germline CDR1 reads LGHDT; CDR2 reads YNNKEL (reference sequence). The V end lost 4 bases, the J end lost 2 bases, and 9 bases lay between the germline ends. The CDR3 spans 15 residues. CDR3 residues: CASSPTETYNSPLHF. CDR3 DNA sequence: TGTGCCAGCAGCCCTACGGAGACCTATAATTCACCCCTCCACTTT. Combining the CDR3 with reference TRBV3-1 and TRBJ1-6 gives the whole variable domain DTAVSQTPKYLVTQMGNDKSIKCEQNLGHDTMYWYKQDSKKFLKIMFSYNNKELIINETVPNRFSPKSPDKAHLNLHINSLELGDSAVYFCASSPTETYNSPLHFGNGTRLTVT.

This clonotype was counted only a few times. J is TRBJ2-5 and V is TRBV25-1; D is ambiguous. V lost 4 bases to trimming and J lost 4 bases, with 10 bases between them. This CDR3 comprises 13 residues. Germline CDR1 MGHDK, CDR2 SYGVNS. CDR3 DNA: TGTGCCAGCAGTGCTTCCTACTTAGAGACCCAGTACTTC. Encoded protein: CASSASYLETQYF.

The V and J genes are TRBV5-1 and TRBJ2-3; TRBD1 matches 8 bases. This CDR3 contains 15 residues. Germline V gene sequence: CDR1 SGHRS, CDR2 YFSETQ. V dropped 4 bases and J dropped 1; count of bases not matched to a gene: 5. The CDR3 spells CASSETGARTDTQYF. As DNA, the CDR3 is TGCGCCAGCAGCGAGACAGGGGCACGCACAGATACGCAGTATTTT.

This clonotype showed up many times. This sequence joins TRBV9 and TRBJ2-7; unclear D gene. The ends were cut back, 2 bases at V and 3 bases at J, with 12 bases in the middle. Germline-derived CDR1 and CDR2 are SGDLS and YYNGEE. The CDR3 runs 14 residues. The CDR3: CASSVELTSYEQYF. As DNA, the CDR3 is TGTGCCAGCAGCGTGGAACTGACGAGCTACGAGCAGTACTTC. Full variable domain (missing parts from reference TRBV9 and TRBJ2-7): DSGVTQTPKHLITATGQRVTLRCSPRSGDLSVYWYQQSLDQGLQFLIQYYNGEERAKGNILERFSAQQFPDLHSELNLSSLELGDSALYFCASSVELTSYEQYFGPGTRLTVT.

In this sample, this clonotype turned up a few times. The rearrangement uses TRBV29-1 and TRBJ2-2, with 11 bases aligning to TRBD2. There are 16 residues in the CDR3. With V trimmed by 7 bases and J by 3 bases, 10 bases remained unmatched. Per the germline V gene, CDR1 is SQVTM and CDR2 is ANQGSEA. The CDR3 nucleotides are TGCAGCGCTGGGGGGACTAGCGGCGGATACACCGGGGAGCTGTTTTTT. Its protein is CSAGGTSGGYTGELFF.

This clonotype has a handful of counts. This rearrangement joins TRBV21-1 to TRBJ2-2; TRBD1 is the table's D call, not checked against the DNA. TRBV21-1 has pseudogene status. The CDR3 is made up of 19 amino acids. CDR3 residues: CASSKDETGGQMGTGELFF. As DNA, the CDR3 is TGTGCCAGCAGCAAAGATGAGACAGGGGGCCAAATGGGAACCGGGGAGCTGTTTTTT.

V gene TRBV27 combines with J gene TRBJ2-3; D perhaps matches TRBD2 (6 bases). CDR1 is MNHEY and CDR2 is SMNVEV in the germline V gene (reference sequence). The CDR3 sequence is 13 residues long. Between the trimmed V and J ends, which lost 10 bases and 9 bases, there was a span of 20 bases. CDR3 sequence: CATKGVAAGTQYF. CDR3 nucleotides: TGTGCCACCAAAGGAGTAGCGGCGGGAACGCAGTATTTT.

This clonotype showed up just a few times. The chain has TRBV20-1 and TRBJ2-6; D call uncertain. The CDR3 spans 13 residues. Trimming removed 3 bases from V and 4 bases from J, with 7 bases in between. Germline values: CDR1 DFQATT, CDR2 SNEGSKA (reference sequence). The chain's CDR3 is CSASPFGANVLTF. CDR3 coding DNA: TGCAGTGCTAGCCCGTTCGGGGCCAACGTCCTGACTTTC.

This clonotype appeared once. The chain uses TRBV7-2 and TRBJ1-2; TRBD1 matches at 9 bases. V lost 5 bases and J lost 2; bases outside the gene matches: 6. The CDR3 covers 15 residues. Germline V CDR1 and CDR2: SGHTA, FQGNSA. The CDR3 sequence is CASSGPGTGNYGYTF. In DNA, the CDR3 is TGTGCCAGCAGCGGTCCCGGGACAGGGAACTATGGCTACACCTTC.

The CDR3 spells CASSLGSRLAGEETQYF. Here the CDR3 DNA reads TGTGCCAGCAGCTTAGGCTCCCGACTAGCGGGAGAGGAGACCCAGTACTTC. V gene TRBV11-2 combines with J gene TRBJ2-5, with 12 bases that match TRBD2. Germline V gene data show CDR1 as SGHAT and CDR2 as FQNNGV. Trimming cost V 1 base and J 5 bases; bases outside gene matches: 8. The CDR3 totals 17 residues.

The V gene is TRBV18, the J gene TRBJ1-6; TRBD1 is a possible D gene (5 bases). Trimming removed 5 bases at V and 8 bases at J, with 13 bases between. Germline V CDR1 and CDR2: KGHSH, LQKENI. The CDR3 extends over 14 amino acids. CDR3 residues: CASSSGGVDSPLHF. CDR3 in DNA: TGTGCCAGCTCATCTGGAGGGGTGGATTCACCCCTCCACTTT.

The chain combines TRBV7-3 with TRBJ2-1, with TRBD2 identical over 8 bases. The CDR3 is 17 residues long. The germline gives CDR1 SGHTA, CDR2 FQGTGA. With V trimmed by 2 bases and J by 5 bases, 11 bases remained unmatched. The DNA for the CDR3 is TGTGCCAGCAGCTTAGGAGCGGGAGAATTCCCTGACAATGAGCAGTTCTTC. Residues: CASSLGAGEFPDNEQFF.

This clonotype was seen only a few times. This chain uses TRBV18 with TRBJ2-7, with D maybe TRBD1 (5 bases). The CDR3 extends over 14 amino acids. Germline assignment: CDR1 KGHSH and CDR2 LQKENI. The V gene lost 0 bases and the J gene lost 6 bases, with 12 bases spanning the gap. The CDR3 here is CASSPPSGQAEQYF. The CDR3 bases are TGTGCCAGCTCACCACCATCAGGGCAAGCCGAGCAGTACTTC.

This sequence joins TRBV20-1 and TRBJ2-3; D remains unclear. Germline loops: CDR1 DFQATT, CDR2 SNEGSKA (reference sequence). Trimming shortened V by 6 bases and J by 2 bases, and 15 bases separated the two germline ends. This CDR3 has 14 residues. The CDR3 reads CSAIPWTLTDTQYF. The CDR3 bases are TGCAGTGCCATCCCCTGGACCCTCACAGATACGCAGTATTTT.

The chain employs TRBV7-2 and TRBJ1-2, with 7 bases matching TRBD1. Germline loops: CDR1 SGHTA, CDR2 FQGNSA. After removal of 2 bases from V and 5 bases from J, the junction contained 8 bases not matched to a gene. The CDR3 has 15 amino acids. Here the CDR3 DNA reads TGTGCCAGCAGCTTAATCGGACAGGCAATTTATGGCTACACCTTC. Its protein product is CASSLIGQAIYGYTF.

The chain combines TRBV12-3 or TRBV12-4 with TRBJ1-6, with TRBD1 matching over 7 bases. Trimming took 6 bases from V and 6 from J; bases not matched to a gene: 5. The CDR3 consists of 14 residues. CDR3 nucleotides: TGTGCCAGCAGGTCGGGACAGCCTAATTCACCCCTCCACTTT. Residues: CASRSGQPNSPLHF.

Ten or more counts support this clonotype. The V gene is TRBV11-2, the J gene TRBJ2-3, with 7 bases aligning to TRBD1. In germline, CDR1 is SGHAT, CDR2 FQNNGV. This CDR3 spans 17 amino acids. V gave up 1 base and J gave up 2 bases; unmatched junction bases: 9. The CDR3 protein is CASSLVIRTGHTDTQYF. For the CDR3, the DNA is TGTGCCAGCAGCTTAGTAATTCGGACAGGCCACACAGATACGCAGTATTTT.

The chain joins TRBV10-1 to TRBJ2-6; D is possibly TRBD1 (6 bases). This CDR3 contains 16 residues. Trimming took 6 bases from V and 0 from J, leaving 12 bases between them. Germline values: CDR1 WNHNN, CDR2 SYGVQD (reference sequence). The chain's CDR3 is CASRSMGASGANVLTF. The CDR3, as DNA: TGCGCCAGCAGATCAATGGGGGCCTCTGGGGCCAACGTCCTGACTTTC.